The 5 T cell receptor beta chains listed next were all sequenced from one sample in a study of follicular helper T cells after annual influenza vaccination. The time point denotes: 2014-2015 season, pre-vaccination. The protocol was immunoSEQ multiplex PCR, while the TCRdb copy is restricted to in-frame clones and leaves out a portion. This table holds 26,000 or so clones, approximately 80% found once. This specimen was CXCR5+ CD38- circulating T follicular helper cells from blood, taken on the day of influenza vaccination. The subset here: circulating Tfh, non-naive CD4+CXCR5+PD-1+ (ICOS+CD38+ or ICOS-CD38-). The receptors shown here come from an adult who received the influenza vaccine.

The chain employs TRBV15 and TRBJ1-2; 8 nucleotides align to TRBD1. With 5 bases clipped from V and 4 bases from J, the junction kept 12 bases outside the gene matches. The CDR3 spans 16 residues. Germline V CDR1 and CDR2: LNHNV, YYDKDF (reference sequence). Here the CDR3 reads CATSSTDRGFVYGYTF. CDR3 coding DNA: TGTGCCACCAGCTCAACAGACAGGGGCTTCGTCTATGGCTACACCTTC.

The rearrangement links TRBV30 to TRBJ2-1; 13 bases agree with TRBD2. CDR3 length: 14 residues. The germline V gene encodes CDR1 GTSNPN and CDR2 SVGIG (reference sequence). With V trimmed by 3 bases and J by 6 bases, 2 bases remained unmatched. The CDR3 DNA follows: TGTGCCTGGAGAACTAGCGGGAGGGCCAATGAGCAGTTCTTC. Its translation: CAWRTSGRANEQFF.

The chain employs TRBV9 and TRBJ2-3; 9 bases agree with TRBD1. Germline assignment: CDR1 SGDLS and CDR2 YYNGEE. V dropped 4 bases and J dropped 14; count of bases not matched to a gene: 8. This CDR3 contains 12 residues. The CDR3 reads CASSSGWDRVYF. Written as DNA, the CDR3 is TGTGCCAGCAGCTCAGGGTGGGACAGGGTGTATTTT.

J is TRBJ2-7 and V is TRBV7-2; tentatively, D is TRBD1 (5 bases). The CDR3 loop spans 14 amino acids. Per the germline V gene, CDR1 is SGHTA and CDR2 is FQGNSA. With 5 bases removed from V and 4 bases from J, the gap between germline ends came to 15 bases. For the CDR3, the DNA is TGTGCCAGCAGCCCAAGGGGAAACTCATACGAGCAGTACTTC. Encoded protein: CASSPRGNSYEQYF.

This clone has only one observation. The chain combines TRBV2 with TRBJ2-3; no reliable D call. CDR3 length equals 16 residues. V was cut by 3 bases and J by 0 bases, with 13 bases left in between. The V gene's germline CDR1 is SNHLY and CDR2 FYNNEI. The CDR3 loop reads CASSDLLPYSTDTQYF. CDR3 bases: TGTGCCAGCAGTGACTTACTTCCTTATAGCACAGATACGCAGTATTTT. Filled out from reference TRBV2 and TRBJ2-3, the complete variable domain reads EPEVTQTPSHQVTQMGQEVILRCVPISNHLYFYWYRQILGQKVEFLVSFYNNEISEKSEIFDDQFSVERPDGSNFTLKIRSTKLEDSAMYFCASSDLLPYSTDTQYFGPGTRLTVL.